Given below is one T cell receptor (beta chain) in context. Its binding antigen is unknown. The junction departs from germline at one end; a sequencing error may be responsible. Additional DNA sequences in this sample encode the identical CDR3. The library was made by the immunoSEQ multiplex PCR assay. An external provider performed TCRbeta CDR3 sequencing as a commercial service. The original pipeline was this. The analyses relied on productive nucleotide sequences along with amino acid sequences obtained through in silico translation. Diversity was measured as Renyi entropy over a range of alpha values, and the median of 200 repeated subsamples was taken to equalise sample size. The distance between each pair of repertoires was calculated as one minus the Chao-modified Jaccard index, which corrects for under-sampling, and this distance was used for clustering. Frequency-weighted overlap with synovial clonotypes was calculated over 200 sample sizes with 200 draws without replacement at each size, and the overlap was reported at the size of the smaller sample. TCRdb provides this immuneACCESS table in a form limited to in-frame rearrangements. Some clones are lacking; in checked studies, under half of them reflect an unresolved V gene, and why the rest are absent is not known. V, J and clone size are taken as reported in that table, and D and trimming were inferred from the DNA itself. The sample table records tens of thousands of clones; about 94% of these occur just once. The ten largest clones capture 0.7% of the sample.

This record comes from a study of circulating and synovial CD4+ cells in juvenile arthritis (dated by TCRdb to the mid-2010s). Some background on the complete study: Within each patient, the study compared the TCRbeta CDR3 repertoires of three groups: circulating HLA-DR+ CD4 T cells, bulk blood CD4 T cells, and synovial CD4 T cells. Repertoire sequencing aimed to confirm that a circulating synovial-like CD4 T cell subset was enriched in synovial clonotypes. The study at large found these results: Synovial and circulating pathogenic-like lymphocyte repertoires were less diverse than bulk blood CD4 repertoires, with some CPL samples as oligoclonal as synovium. Traditional Vbeta family usage analysis did not detect the difference between circulating pathogenic-like lymphocytes and bulk blood T cells. Circulating pathogenic-like lymphocytes clustered together with synovial T cells and shared a substantially larger fraction of CDR3 sequences with synovium than bulk blood did. Because CPL samples and bulk blood CD4 samples differed in T cell genome counts by at least an order of magnitude, sample-size effects were addressed. Since overlap with synovium went up as sequencing depth increased, the measured fractions of shared clonotypes likely underestimated the full repertoire overlap.

The sequenced samples were obtained from patients with active juvenile idiopathic arthritis. Cells were sorted right after thawing, and dead cells were excluded with Live/Dead Fixable Near-IR Stain. From its cysteine to its phenylalanine, the CDR3 spans 14 amino acids. Only the CDR3 portion is preserved as DNA: 42 bases, with reading frame beginning at the first base. CDR1 MNHNY and CDR2 SVGAGI are derived from the germline V gene (reference sequence). The receptor chain draws on TRBV6-6 and TRBJ1-6; the D gene cannot be named for sure. The clonotype comes from a human donor with juvenile idiopathic arthritis. The sequenced material came from CD4+ T cells from blood. The CDR3 here reads CASSYENYNSPLHF. The nucleotide sequence is TGTGCCAGCAGTTACGAGAATTATAATTCCCCCCTCCACTTT.